The next 2 T cell receptor beta chains were all read from a single sample in a study of CD8 T cells in ankylosing spondylitis. TCRdb independently ran MiXCR on the 5' RACE reads; one entry per CDR3 protein. The data contain 150,000 to 200,000 distinct CDR3 sequences, approximately 20% of them singletons. Sequencing used blood, either unsorted or a sorted T cell fraction (not recorded which). The source is a male donor with ankylosing spondylitis or in good health (not recorded which).

This clonotype was counted many times. The chain recombines TRBV4-1 with TRBJ2-7; TRBD1 agrees at 9 bases. Per germline, CDR1 MGHRA and CDR2 YSYEKL. Trimming removed 0 bases from V and 5 bases from J; junction bases left unmatched: 11. CDR3 length equals 17 residues. In DNA, the CDR3 is TGCGCCAGCAGCCAAGATCGGGGACAGGGTTTGAAGAACGAGCAGTACTTC. This gives the protein CASSQDRGQGLKNEQYF.

This clonotype was counted ten times or more. J is TRBJ2-1 and V is TRBV3-1; 7 nucleotides align to TRBD2. Trimming took 6 bases from V and 8 from J; bases not matched to a gene: 10. The CDR3 is made up of 14 amino acids. Germline CDR1 and CDR2: LGHDT and YNNKEL (reference sequence). CDR3 in amino acids: CASRTGTTGDEQFF. The DNA of the CDR3 is TGTGCCAGCAGAACCGGGACTACGGGGGATGAGCAGTTCTTC.